This T cell receptor (beta chain) was found in a study of blood T cell repertoires in COVID-19. Study background: Acute and convalescent COVID-19 samples came from the United States, Italy and Spain. The cDNA or gDNA used as material had been derived from T cells, B-cell-depleted T cells, or PBMCs.

V dropped 3 bases and J dropped 5; count of bases not matched to a gene: 13. The germline V gene has CDR1 GTSNPN and CDR2 SVGIG (reference sequence). CDR3 length: 17 amino acids. As processed by the authors: Amplification of reference gene primers provided the estimated nucleated cell counts. Some clones are missing from TCRdb's copy, which holds only in-frame ones; the method was immunoSEQ multiplex PCR. The D gene and trimming were derived from the DNA, and the V and J assignments and clone size from that table. Altogether 150,000 to 180,000 clones are present, about 90% being singletons, with the ten largest covering approximately 0.55%.

This clonotype was sampled from a man in his forties or fifties with acute or convalescent COVID-19. The sequencing sample was made of peripheral blood. This sequence joins TRBV30 and TRBJ2-2; TRBD2 matches 9 bases. CDR3 loop: CAWRPPPGTSNTGELFF. In DNA form, the CDR3 reads TGTGCCTGGAGACCCCCCCCGGGGACTAGCAATACCGGGGAGCTGTTTTTT.